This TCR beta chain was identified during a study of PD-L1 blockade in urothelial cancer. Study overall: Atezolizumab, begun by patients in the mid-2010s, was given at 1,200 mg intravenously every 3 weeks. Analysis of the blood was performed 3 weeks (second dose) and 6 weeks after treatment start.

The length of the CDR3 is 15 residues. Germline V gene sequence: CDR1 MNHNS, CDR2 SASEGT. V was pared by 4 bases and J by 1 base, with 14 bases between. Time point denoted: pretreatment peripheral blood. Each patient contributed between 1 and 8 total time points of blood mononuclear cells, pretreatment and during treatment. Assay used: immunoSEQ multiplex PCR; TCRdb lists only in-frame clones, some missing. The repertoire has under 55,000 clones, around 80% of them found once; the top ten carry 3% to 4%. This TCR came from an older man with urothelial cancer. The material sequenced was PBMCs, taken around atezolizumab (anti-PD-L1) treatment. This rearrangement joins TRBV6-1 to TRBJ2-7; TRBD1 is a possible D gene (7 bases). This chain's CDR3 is CASSGQGLESYEQYF. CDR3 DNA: TGTGCCAGCAGTGGACAGGGACTGGAGTCCTACGAGCAGTACTTC.